Below, 24 T cell receptor beta chains from the same sample are listed, as sequenced in a study of T cells in Graves' hyperthyroidism and ophthalmopathy. The TCR beta CDR3 regions underwent amplification using RNA transcripts as the source. In the first-round RT-PCR of the TCR CDR3, the HTBI primer set was used. TCRdb itself ran the multiplex PCR reads through MiXCR, one entry per CDR3 protein. This table holds about 280,000 distinct CDR3 sequences, 20% to 25% found once. The material sequenced was blood. These receptors were collected from a middle-aged man with Graves' hyperthyroidism that later progressed to Graves' ophthalmopathy.

This clonotype was seen ten or more times. This rearrangement joins TRBV5-1 to TRBJ2-2; D possibly corresponds to TRBD2 (6 bases). This CDR3 has 17 residues. The germline V gene encodes CDR1 SGHRS and CDR2 YFSETQ. Trimming removed 1 base at V and 8 bases at J, with 21 bases between. CDR3 in amino acids: CASSLTQGQGGSGELFF. DNA of the CDR3: TGCGCCAGCAGCTTGACCCAAGGGCAGGGAGGCTCGGGGGAGCTGTTTTTT.

This clonotype appeared many times. This chain joins TRBV6-2 or TRBV6-3 and TRBJ1-5; a weak D match, TRBD1 (6 bases). The germline V and J ends were trimmed by 5 bases and 2 bases, with 10 bases remaining between them. The CDR3 length is 14 residues. Germline lookup yields CDR1 MNHEY and CDR2 SVGEGT. The CDR3 protein is CASSGTGRNQPQHF. The CDR3, as DNA: TGTGCCAGCAGTGGAACAGGGCGCAATCAGCCCCAGCATTTT.

This clonotype was recorded at least ten times. The CDR3 DNA reads as TGTGCCAGCAGCAGTAGACAGGGACACTCGAACTACACCTTC. Residues: CASSSRQGHSNYTF. The chain employs TRBV13 and TRBJ1-2, with 7 bases lining up with TRBD1. The V gene end was trimmed by 5 bases and the J gene end by 10 bases; junction bases not matched to a gene: 13. CDR1 is PRHDT and CDR2 is FYEKMQ in the germline V gene (reference sequence). The CDR3 contains 14 residues.

Many counts were recorded for this clonotype. This rearrangement joins TRBV19 to TRBJ2-7; 9 bases are shared with TRBD1. Unmatched junction bases numbered 6, after V lost 4 bases and J lost 5 bases. CDR1 LNHDA and CDR2 SQIVND come from the germline V gene (reference sequence). CDR3 length: 14 residues. The CDR3, as DNA: TGTGCCAGTAGTAGGGACAGGGATCCCCACGAGCAGTACTTC. Its protein is CASSRDRDPHEQYF.

The chain joins TRBV6-2 or TRBV6-3 to TRBJ1-1; TRBD1 is a possible D gene (5 bases). The CDR3 runs 13 residues. V lost 10 bases to trimming and J lost 4 bases, with 16 bases between them. Germline loops: CDR1 MNHEY, CDR2 SVGEGT. The CDR3 nucleotides are TGTGCCATCGAGTCTTTGAGGGGCACTGAAGCTTTCTTT. This sequence encodes CAIESLRGTEAFF.

This clonotype was counted a single time. The gene calls are TRBV6-1 and TRBJ2-7; 10 bases fit TRBD1. After removal of 5 bases from V and 2 bases from J, the junction contained 9 bases not matched to a gene. The CDR3 extends over 16 amino acids. Germline CDR1 is MNHNS and CDR2 is SASEGT. CDR3 in amino acids: CASSTTGTGVAYEQYF. CDR3 nucleotide sequence: TGTGCCAGCAGTACAACCGGGACAGGGGTCGCCTACGAGCAGTACTTC.

There are many counts of this clonotype. This sequence joins TRBV6-5 and TRBJ2-5; 8 bases fit TRBD1. The germline CDR1 and CDR2 sequences are MNHEY and SVGAGI. The CDR3 extends over 14 amino acids. J lost 7 bases, V lost 6 bases, and 10 bases had no gene match. In nucleotides, the CDR3 is TGTGCCAGCAGCTATAGGACAGGGTGGGGGACCCAGTACTTC. This encodes CASSYRTGWGTQYF.

This clonotype has ten or more counts. The chain carries TRBV7-9 and TRBJ2-3; D unresolved. Looked up from germline, CDR1 is SEHNR and CDR2 is FQNEAQ (reference sequence). This CDR3 is 12 amino acids long. V was trimmed by 5 bases and J by 0 bases, leaving 3 bases between them. The CDR3 region is CASSASTDTQYF. The CDR3 nucleotides read TGTGCCAGCAGCGCTAGCACAGATACGCAGTATTTT. Combining the CDR3 with reference TRBV7-9 and TRBJ2-3 gives the whole variable domain DTGVSQNPRHKITKRGQNVTFRCDPISEHNRLYWYRQTLGQGPEFLTYFQNEAQLEKSRLLSDRFSAERPKGSFSTLEIQRTEQGDSAMYLCASSASTDTQYFGPGTRLTVL.

The table lists this clonotype with many counts. The chain couples TRBV11-1 to TRBJ2-7; TRBD2 agrees at 11 bases. V gave up 7 bases and J gave up 7 bases; unmatched junction bases: 18. The length of the CDR3 is 17 residues. The germline V gene has CDR1 SGHAT and CDR2 FQDESV (reference sequence). CDR3 region: CASTPWGAGLAGLEQYF. The CDR3 DNA reads TGTGCCAGCACCCCCTGGGGGGCTGGACTAGCGGGCTTGGAGCAGTACTTC.

This clonotype came up many times. The chain links TRBV19 to TRBJ2-7; maybe TRBD2 (5 bases). The CDR3 spans 13 residues. Germline CDR1 and CDR2: LNHDA and SQIVND (reference sequence). The ends were cut back, 6 bases at V and 3 bases at J, with 12 bases in the middle. In DNA, the CDR3 is TGTGCCAGTAGCCGAGAGGGCCTCTACGAGCAGTACTTC. Translation gives CASSREGLYEQYF.

The table lists this clonotype with a few counts. V usage is TRBV6-1 and J usage is TRBJ2-2; TRBD1 matches 11 bases. The V gene's germline CDR1 is MNHNS and CDR2 SASEGT. The CDR3 has 14 amino acids. V was pared by 10 bases and J by 6 bases, with 7 bases of the junction left unmatched. CDR3 loop: CATTQDRGPGELFF. The CDR3 bases are TGTGCCACGACCCAGGACAGGGGGCCCGGGGAGCTGTTTTTT.

Many counts were recorded for this clonotype. The chain recombines TRBV6-5 with TRBJ1-2, with 9 bases aligning to TRBD1. CDR1 is MNHEY and CDR2 is SVGAGI in the germline V gene. The V segment lost 6 bases and the J segment 7 bases; nucleotides outside the gene matches: 6. This CDR3 comprises 13 residues. CDR3 in amino acids: CASRRDRESGYTF. CDR3 in DNA: TGTGCCAGCAGAAGGGACAGGGAGTCTGGCTACACCTTC.

This clonotype was detected ten times or more. The chain joins TRBV2 to TRBJ2-7, with 11 bases aligning to TRBD1. V shed 7 bases, J shed 2 bases, and the junction held 4 bases outside the gene matches. Germline V gene lookup returns CDR1 SNHLY and CDR2 FYNNEI. The CDR3 contains 14 residues. The CDR3 is CASTLGQGAYEQYF. In DNA form, the CDR3 reads TGTGCCAGCACCTTGGGACAGGGGGCCTACGAGCAGTACTTC. Drawing the rest from reference TRBV2 and TRBJ2-7, the complete variable domain is EPEVTQTPSHQVTQMGQEVILRCVPISNHLYFYWYRQILGQKVEFLVSFYNNEISEKSEIFDDQFSVERPDGSNFTLKIRSTKLEDSAMYFCASTLGQGAYEQYFGPGTRLTVT.

This clonotype appeared many times. This chain joins TRBV19 and TRBJ1-5, with unresolved D. CDR1 is LNHDA and CDR2 is SQIVND in the germline V gene (reference sequence). The ends were cut back, 3 bases at V and 7 bases at J, with 7 bases in the middle. This CDR3 has 12 residues. The CDR3 sequence is CASSIFGQPQHF. CDR3 bases: TGTGCCAGTAGTATTTTTGGGCAGCCCCAGCATTTT.

This clonotype was detected many times. The V gene is TRBV5-1, the J gene TRBJ2-2; a possible D gene is TRBD2 (5 bases). Trimming stripped 3 bases from V and 6 bases from J, with 9 bases between. The CDR3 runs to 13 residues. Germline lookup yields CDR1 SGHRS and CDR2 YFSETQ. This CDR3 reads CASSSTTPGELFF. The CDR3 nucleotides are TGCGCCAGCAGCTCGACTACTCCCGGGGAGCTGTTTTTT.

This clonotype was seen only a few times. The chain uses TRBV20-1 and TRBJ1-3; TRBD1 might be the D (6 bases). V was cut by 0 bases and J by 0 bases, with 9 bases left in between. This CDR3 has 15 residues. Germline CDR1 and CDR2: DFQATT and SNEGSKA (reference sequence). CDR3 sequence reads: CSAREGTSSGNTIYF. DNA for the CDR3: TGCAGTGCTAGAGAGGGGACATCCTCTGGAAACACCATATATTTT.

This clonotype appeared many times. The rearrangement uses TRBV7-2 and TRBJ2-7; 7 bases fit TRBD2. In germline, CDR1 is SGHTA, CDR2 FQGNSA. V trimming: 5 bases; J trimming: 5 bases; junction bases outside the gene matches: 9. CDR3 length: 14 amino acids. Written as DNA, the CDR3 is TGTGCCAGCAGCCGAGGACTAGAGATCGACGAGCAGTACTTC. Protein: CASSRGLEIDEQYF.

This clonotype was detected many times. The rearrangement uses TRBV12-5 and TRBJ2-2, with a possible D match to TRBD1 (5 bases). V shed 0 bases and J shed 6 bases, with 11 bases lying between them. Germline assignment: CDR1 LGHNT and CDR2 FRNRAP. The CDR3 contains 15 residues. CDR3 bases: TGTGCTAGTGGTTTGGTATTGGGGCAGGCCGGGGAGCTGTTTTTT. Its translation: CASGLVLGQAGELFF. Complete variable domain (other parts from reference TRBV12-5 and TRBJ2-2): DARVTQTPRHKVTEMGQEVTMRCQPILGHNTVFWYRQTMMQGLELLAYFRNRAPLDDSGMPKDRFSAEMPDATLATLKIQPSEPRDSAVYFCASGLVLGQAGELFFGEGSRLTVL.

There are a few counts of this clonotype. V gene TRBV7-2 combines with J gene TRBJ2-5; D uncertain. V was pared by 3 bases and J by 3 bases, with 8 bases between. CDR3 length: 13 residues. Germline-derived CDR1 and CDR2 are SGHTA and FQGNSA. The CDR3 protein is CASSFFLKETQYF. The CDR3 DNA reads TGTGCCAGCAGCTTTTTCCTTAAAGAGACCCAGTACTTC.

This clonotype was counted ten times or more. This chain links TRBV7-8 with TRBJ2-5; 8 nucleotides align to TRBD1. V shed 5 bases, J shed 4 bases, and the junction held 9 bases outside the gene matches. Germline V gene sequence: CDR1 SGHVS, CDR2 FQNEAQ. The CDR3 consists of 15 residues. The CDR3 DNA reads TGTGCCAGCAGCCTGGGACAGGACGGCGGAGAGACCCAGTACTTC. As protein: CASSLGQDGGETQYF.

This clonotype was recorded at least ten times. The rearrangement links TRBV11-2 to TRBJ1-5; no reliable D call. Germline-derived CDR1 and CDR2 are SGHAT and FQNNGV. Trimming took 1 base from V and 7 from J, leaving 8 bases between them. The CDR3 length is 13 residues. The CDR3 nucleotides read TGTGCCAGCAGCTTAGGGGAATACCAGCCCCAGCATTTT. Translating it yields CASSLGEYQPQHF.

This clonotype was detected ten times or more. The CDR3 region has the DNA TGTGCCAGCAGTGAAGCCGGGGGGGGGAGTTTCTACGAGCAGTACTTC. Protein product: CASSEAGGGSFYEQYF. The chain employs TRBV2 and TRBJ2-7; TRBD2 aligns across 8 bases. With 0 bases clipped from V and 3 bases from J, the junction kept 7 bases outside the gene matches. Germline CDR1 is SNHLY and CDR2 is FYNNEI. This CDR3 spans 16 amino acids.

The gene calls are TRBV6-1 and TRBJ1-3; the match to TRBD1 covers 7 bases. The CDR3 runs 16 residues. Per the germline V gene, CDR1 is MNHNS and CDR2 is SASEGT. Unmatched junction bases numbered 8, after V lost 6 bases and J lost 0 bases. Here the CDR3 DNA reads TGTGCCAGCAGATCCGAGGGACAGATCTCTGGAAACACCATATATTTT. Protein: CASRSEGQISGNTIYF.

This clonotype was counted only a few times. The chain has TRBV12-5 and TRBJ1-2, with TRBD1 as a possible D gene (6 bases). The CDR3 has 12 residues. Trimming took 6 bases from V and 8 from J, leaving 13 bases between them. Germline CDR1 is LGHNT and CDR2 is FRNRAP. CDR3 amino acids: CASGDRGLGYTF. The CDR3 DNA reads TGTGCTAGTGGCGACCGGGGGCTAGGCTACACCTTC.